Below are 16 T cell receptor beta chains sequenced from a single sample in a study of Graves' ophthalmopathy and Graves' hyperthyroidism. Amplification of the TCR beta CDR3 regions used RNA transcripts (as template). Investigators did first-round RT-PCR with HTBI primers, then second-round multiplex PCR. TCRdb analysed the multiplex PCR reads with MiXCR anew, one entry per CDR3 protein. The sample includes 450,000 to 600,000 distinct CDR3 sequences, just under 40% seen only once; the top ten take roughly 4%. Sequenced sample: peripheral blood or thyroid tissue (not recorded which). The receptors come from an adult man with Graves' hyperthyroidism.

Worth noting for this clonotype: Just one base apart from a much larger clone, this may be a read error. The V call is TRBV12-5, the J call TRBJ1-1; D is unresolved. CDR1 and CDR2 (germline): LGHNT, FRNRAP. The CDR3 consists of 13 residues. Here the CDR3 DNA reads TGTGCCAGCGGGCGGATAGGCGACACTGAAGCTTTCTTT. This gives the protein CASGRIGDTEAFF.

This sequence joins TRBV24-1 and TRBJ2-5; TRBD2 matches at 10 bases. CDR3 length: 17 residues. V dropped 4 bases and J dropped 3; count of bases not matched to a gene: 10. Germline CDR1 is KGHDR and CDR2 is SFDVKD. The CDR3 region is CATSDSGTSEKEETQYF. The CDR3 nucleotides read TGTGCCACCAGTGACTCCGGGACTAGCGAAAAAGAAGAGACCCAGTACTTC.

This clonotype was detected many times. J is TRBJ2-7 and V is TRBV12-5; D not certain. In germline, CDR1 is LGHNT, CDR2 FRNRAP. The CDR3 is made up of 11 amino acids. The V end lost 6 bases, the J end lost 3 bases, and 6 bases lay between the germline ends. The CDR3 protein is CASGRIYEQYF. The CDR3 DNA sequence: TGTGCTAGTGGCCGGATCTACGAGCAGTACTTC.

This clonotype has a single count. This rearrangement joins TRBV7-9 to TRBJ2-7, with D perhaps being TRBD1 or TRBD2 (5 bases each). CDR3 length: 14 residues. V was trimmed by 4 bases and J by 7 bases, leaving 17 bases between them. Germline V gene data show CDR1 as SEHNR and CDR2 as FQNEAQ (reference sequence). The DNA for the CDR3 is TGTGCCAGCAGCTCCACCGGGACCAGGAATGAGCAGTACTTC. Its protein is CASSSTGTRNEQYF.

Many counts were recorded for this clonotype. CDR3 DNA sequence: TGTGCCAGCATGATCCAGACAGGGGGCAAATCACCCCTCCACTTT. Amino acid sequence: CASMIQTGGKSPLHF. The rearrangement joins TRBV2 to TRBJ1-6; 10 positions match TRBD1. The CDR3 is 15 residues long. J gave up 10 bases and V 7 bases, and 10 bases lay outside the gene matches. The germline V gene encodes CDR1 SNHLY and CDR2 FYNNEI.

The sample holds many counts of this clonotype. The chain has TRBV2 and TRBJ1-1; no reliable D call. The length of the CDR3 is 11 residues. Germline CDR1 reads SNHLY; CDR2 reads FYNNEI. The ends were cut back, 10 bases at V and 0 bases at J, with 6 bases in the middle. The CDR3 is CATYLNTEAFF. Here the CDR3 DNA reads TGTGCCACTTATCTGAACACTGAAGCTTTCTTT.

This rearrangement joins TRBV29-1 to TRBJ2-3; 7 bases fit TRBD2. This CDR3 has 13 amino acids. V trimming: 2 bases; J trimming: 10 bases; junction bases outside the gene matches: 9. From germline, CDR1 is SQVTM and CDR2 ANQGSEA. CDR3 in DNA: TGCAGCGTTGAAAAAGCGGGGTATTTTTCGCAGTATTTT. The encoded protein is CSVEKAGYFSQYF.

J is TRBJ2-6 and V is TRBV7-8; 9 bases are a match to TRBD1. With 1 base clipped from V and 1 base from J, the junction kept 2 bases outside the gene matches. Germline V CDR1 and CDR2: SGHVS, FQNEAQ. This CDR3 has 17 residues. The CDR3 DNA reads TGTGCCAGCAGCTTAGGGGGGACAGGGTCTGGGGCCAACGTCCTGACTTTC. It codes for CASSLGGTGSGANVLTF.

This clonotype was counted ten times or more. The chain combines TRBV5-8 with TRBJ1-2, with D unresolved. The CDR3 runs to 14 residues. The V end was cut by 0 bases, the J end by 8 bases, with 14 bases between. Germline V CDR1 and CDR2: SGHTS, YDEGEE. The CDR3 loop is CASSLAFTARGYTF. The CDR3 nucleotides are TGTGCCAGCAGCTTGGCCTTCACGGCGCGGGGCTACACCTTC.

J is TRBJ1-1 and V is TRBV2; unclear D gene. The CDR3 runs to 15 residues. Germline values: CDR1 SNHLY, CDR2 FYNNEI. Trimming left V 3 bases short and J 4 bases short, with 15 bases between. The CDR3 spells CASSEILGASTEAFF. CDR3 nucleotide sequence: TGTGCCAGCAGTGAGATTTTAGGAGCGAGCACTGAAGCTTTCTTT.

This clonotype was recorded many times. This sequence joins TRBV7-3 and TRBJ1-1; D gene ambiguous. V dropped 1 base and J dropped 3 bases, with 12 bases sitting between them. The CDR3 has 15 residues. The germline CDR1 and CDR2 sequences are SGHTA and FQGTGA. The CDR3 sequence: CASSLRPDRYTEAFF. DNA of the CDR3: TGTGCCAGCAGCTTAAGGCCAGATCGGTACACTGAAGCTTTCTTT.

This clonotype has ten or more counts. The V call is TRBV29-1, the J call TRBJ2-7, with TRBD1 as a possible D gene (5 bases). Germline values: CDR1 SQVTM, CDR2 ANQGSEA. The germline V and J ends were trimmed by 0 bases and 8 bases, with 14 bases remaining between them. This CDR3 has 13 amino acids. The chain's CDR3 is CSVEDVFDSKQYF. CDR3 DNA sequence: TGCAGCGTTGAAGATGTTTTTGACAGCAAGCAGTACTTC.

V usage is TRBV28 and J usage is TRBJ1-5; unclear D gene. V dropped 1 base and J dropped 4 bases, with 11 bases sitting between them. Germline lookup yields CDR1 MDHEN and CDR2 SYDVKM. The CDR3 is made up of 15 amino acids. Written as DNA, the CDR3 is TGTGCCAGCAGTTTATATCGCCAGGCTAATCAGCCCCAGCATTTT. As protein: CASSLYRQANQPQHF.

This clonotype occurred once. The J gene is TRBJ1-4, the V gene TRBV10-1; perhaps TRBD1 as D (6 bases). V was pared by 4 bases and J by 3 bases, with 6 bases between. Germline CDR1 is WNHNN and CDR2 is SYGVQD (reference sequence). The CDR3 has 13 amino acids. For the CDR3, the DNA is TGCGCCAGCAGTGGACAGGCTAATGAAAAACTGTTTTTT. Its protein product is CASSGQANEKLFF.

This clonotype was detected ten times or more. The chain uses TRBV12-3 or TRBV12-4 and TRBJ2-7, with D hard to call. Trimming shortened V by 3 bases and J by 3 bases, and 6 bases separated the two germline ends. CDR3 length equals 12 residues. This CDR3 reads CASSFSHYEQYF. CDR3 nucleotide sequence: TGTGCCAGCAGTTTCTCCCACTACGAGCAGTACTTC.

The V and J genes are TRBV7-9 and TRBJ2-5, with D perhaps given as TRBD1 or TRBD2 (5 bases each). Germline V gives CDR1 SEHNR, CDR2 FQNEAQ (reference sequence). Trimming took off 6 bases at V and 4 bases at J, with 18 bases between the two ends. The CDR3 loop spans 15 amino acids. The CDR3: CASSSPGLGGETQYF. Here the CDR3 DNA reads TGTGCCAGCAGTTCCCCCGGACTTGGGGGAGAGACCCAGTACTTC.